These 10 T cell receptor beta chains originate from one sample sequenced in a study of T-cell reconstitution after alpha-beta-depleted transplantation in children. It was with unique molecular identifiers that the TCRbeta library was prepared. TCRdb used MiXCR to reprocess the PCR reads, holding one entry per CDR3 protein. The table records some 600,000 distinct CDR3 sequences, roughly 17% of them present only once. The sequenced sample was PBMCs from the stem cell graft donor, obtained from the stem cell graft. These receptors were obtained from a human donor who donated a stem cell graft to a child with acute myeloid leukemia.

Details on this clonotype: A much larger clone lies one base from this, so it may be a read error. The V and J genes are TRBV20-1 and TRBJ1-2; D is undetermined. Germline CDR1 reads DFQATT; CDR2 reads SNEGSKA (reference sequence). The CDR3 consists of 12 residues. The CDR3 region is CSVRWTDYGYTF. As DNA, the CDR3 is TGCAGTGTTAGATGGACGGACTATGGCTACACCTTC.

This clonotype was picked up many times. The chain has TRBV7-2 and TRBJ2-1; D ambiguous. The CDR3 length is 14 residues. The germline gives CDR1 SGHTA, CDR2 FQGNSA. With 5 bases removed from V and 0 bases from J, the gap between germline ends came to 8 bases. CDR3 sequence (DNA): TGTGCCAGCAGCCCGCACAGCTCCTACAATGAGCAGTTCTTC. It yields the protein CASSPHSSYNEQFF. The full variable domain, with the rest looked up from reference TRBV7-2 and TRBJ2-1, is GAGVSQSPSNKVTEKGKDVELRCDPISGHTALYWYRQSLGQGLEFLIYFQGNSAPDKSGLPSDRFSAERTGGSVSTLTIQRTQQEDSAVYLCASSPHSSYNEQFFGPGTRLTVL.

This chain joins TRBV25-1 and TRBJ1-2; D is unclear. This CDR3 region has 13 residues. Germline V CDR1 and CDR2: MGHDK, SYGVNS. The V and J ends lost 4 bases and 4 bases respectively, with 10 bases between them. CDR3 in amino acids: CASSGLGPYGYTF. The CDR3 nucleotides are TGTGCCAGCAGTGGATTAGGGCCCTATGGCTACACCTTC.

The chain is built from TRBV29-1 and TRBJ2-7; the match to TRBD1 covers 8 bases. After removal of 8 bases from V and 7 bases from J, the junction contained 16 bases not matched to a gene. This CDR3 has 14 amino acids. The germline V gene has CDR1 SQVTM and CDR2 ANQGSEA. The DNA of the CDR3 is TGCAGCTTCATGTCCCGGGACAGGCTGGCGGAGCAGTACGTC. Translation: CSFMSRDRLAEQYV.

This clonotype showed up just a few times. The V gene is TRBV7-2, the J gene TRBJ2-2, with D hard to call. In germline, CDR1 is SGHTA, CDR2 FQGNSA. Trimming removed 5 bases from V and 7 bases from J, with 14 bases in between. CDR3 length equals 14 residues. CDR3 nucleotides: TGTGCCAGCAGCCCGCAGGAAGCCGGCGGGGAGCTGTTTTTT. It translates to CASSPQEAGGELFF.

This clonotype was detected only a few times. This CDR3 reads CASSGRGTATISYGYTF. As DNA, the CDR3 is TGTGCCAGCAGCGGAAGAGGGACAGCAACGATCTCCTATGGCTACACCTTC. This chain links TRBV13 with TRBJ1-2, with TRBD1 matching 7 bases. J was trimmed by 4 bases and V by 5 bases; bases with no gene match: 16. This CDR3 comprises 17 residues. CDR1 is PRHDT, CDR2 FYEKMQ, per germline (reference sequence).

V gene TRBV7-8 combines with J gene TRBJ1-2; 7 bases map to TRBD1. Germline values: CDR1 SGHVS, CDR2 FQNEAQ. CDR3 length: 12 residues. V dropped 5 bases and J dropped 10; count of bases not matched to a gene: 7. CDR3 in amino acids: CASSNDRVAYTF. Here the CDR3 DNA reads TGTGCCAGCAGCAATGACAGGGTAGCCTACACCTTC.

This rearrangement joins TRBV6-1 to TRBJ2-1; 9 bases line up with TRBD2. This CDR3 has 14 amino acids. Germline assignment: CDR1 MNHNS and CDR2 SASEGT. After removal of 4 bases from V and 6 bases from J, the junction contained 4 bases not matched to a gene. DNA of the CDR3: TGTGCCAGCAGTGGCGGACTAGCGAGCAATGAGCAGTTCTTC. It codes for CASSGGLASNEQFF.

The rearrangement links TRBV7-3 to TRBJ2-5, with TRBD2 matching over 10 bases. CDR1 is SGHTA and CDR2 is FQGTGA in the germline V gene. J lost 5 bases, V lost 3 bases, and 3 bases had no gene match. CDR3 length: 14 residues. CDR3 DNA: TGTGCCAGCAGCTTTAGCGGGGGGCCGGAGACCCAGTACTTC. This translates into CASSFSGGPETQYF.

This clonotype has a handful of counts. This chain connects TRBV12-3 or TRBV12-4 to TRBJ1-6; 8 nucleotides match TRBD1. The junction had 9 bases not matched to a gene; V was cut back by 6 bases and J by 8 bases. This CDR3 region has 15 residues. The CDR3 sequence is CASRLSRGPYSPLHF. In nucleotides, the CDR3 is TGTGCCAGCAGGCTTAGCAGGGGGCCGTATTCACCCCTCCACTTT.